This entry describes one T cell receptor (beta chain). The antigen remains undetermined. These data are taken from a study of T cell responses to AZD1222 COVID-19 vaccine. The method was immunoSEQ multiplex PCR; TCRdb's version includes in-frame clones alone and lacks a portion of them. The sample records 150,000 to 200,000 clones, about 86% being singletons. Study-wide findings and caveats: Among the donors, most were white British and more were female, and clonal diversity was possibly underestimated.

The TCR originated in an adult who received the AZD1222 COVID-19 vaccine. Sample: peripheral blood, taken 28 days after the second AZD1222 dose.

CDR3 in DNA: TGTGCCAGCAGTCGAGGGACAGGGGGCTCTGGAAACACCATATATTTT. Translation: CASSRGTGGSGNTIYF. J is TRBJ1-3 and V is TRBV6-6, with 11 bases lining up with TRBD1. The CDR3 contains 16 residues. V was clipped by 5 bases and J by 0 bases; unmatched bases: 3. Germline loops: CDR1 MNHNY, CDR2 SVGAGI (reference sequence).